Listed below are T cell receptor beta chains from one sample, sequenced in a study of metastatic and nonmetastatic thyroid tumors. MiXCR re-clonotyped the PCR reads for TCRdb. The sample has 20,000 or so clones, 36% seen once. Sequencing was carried out using blood. The receptor source for this set is a male donor with papillary thyroid cancer or a benign thyroid nodule (not recorded which). Some clones in this sample may be carry-over from other donors' samples. The CDR3 runs from the conserved cysteine through the conserved F or W. The D gene is left open where the match is weak. Clone size is given for some rows only: seen once, a few or many times, or a class if the clone is expanded.

TRBV12-3/TRBV12-4	11	TRBJ1-2	.	.	TGTGCCAGCAGCTTGCGGCGTGGCTACACCTTC	CASSLRRGYTF
TRBV4-2	17	TRBJ1-2	TRBD1	.	TGTGCCAGCAGCCAAGATGGAACAGTTCAGGGGGTGGGTGGCTACACCTTC	CASSQDGTVQGVGGYTF
TRBV28	13	TRBJ1-1	.	.	TGTGCCAGCAGAATACAGGGAGGCACTGAAGCTTTCTTT	CASRIQGGTEAFF
TRBV20-1	14	TRBJ2-7	.	.	TGCAGTGCTCTTAGGGGGAGGGCGAACTACGAGCAGTACTTC	CSALRGRANYEQYF
TRBV6-1	12	TRBJ1-1	TRBD1	.	TGTGCCAGCAGGCGGACAGGGTCTGAAGCTTTCTTT	CASRRTGSEAFF
TRBV19	14	TRBJ2-2	.	many	TGTGCCAGTAAGAGACTATATAACACCGGGGAGCTGTTTTTT	CASKRLYNTGELFF
TRBV4-1	16	TRBJ2-5	TRBD2	.	TGCGCCAGCAGCCAAGGACGAGCGGGGGGGCAAGAGACCCAGTACTTC	CASSQGRAGGQETQYF
TRBV10-3	18	TRBJ2-3	TRBD2	many	TGTGCCATCAGTTCCTTTAGCGGGAGGGCGTATCAATCGGATACGCAGTATTTT	CAISSFSGRAYQSDTQYF
TRBV7-2	14	TRBJ2-5	.	many	TGTGCCAGCAGCTTACTTGGCTCTCAAGAGACCCAGTACTTC	CASSLLGSQETQYF
TRBV5-1	15	TRBJ1-5	TRBD1	.	TGCGCCAGCAGCCCAACGGGACAGCACAATCAGCCCCAGCATTTT	CASSPTGQHNQPQHF
TRBV29-1	12	TRBJ2-1	.	many	TGCAGCGTGGGGACATTTTACAATGAGCAGTTCTTC	CSVGTFYNEQFF
TRBV4-3	18	TRBJ2-6	.	medium-sized	TGCGCCAGCAGCCAAGATACGGGGTCGGGGGTTGGGGCCAACGTCCTGACTTTC	CASSQDTGSGVGANVLTF
TRBV5-4	13	TRBJ2-2	.	many	TGTGCCAGCAGCTTGGTGGGTACCGGGGAGCTGTTTTTT	CASSLVGTGELFF
TRBV6-4	15	TRBJ2-2	.	few	TGTGCCAGCAGCCCCGGGACGGGGGAAGCCGGGGAGCTGTTTTTT	CASSPGTGEAGELFF
TRBV12-3/TRBV12-4	16	TRBJ2-1	.	.	TGTGCCAGCACAATCGGAGGACTCGGTCCTCGGAATGAGCAGTTCTTC	CASTIGGLGPRNEQFF
TRBV27	16	TRBJ1-3	.	.	TGTGCCAGCAGTTCCATCGGCAGACTCTCTGGAAACACCATATATTTT	CASSSIGRLSGNTIYF
TRBV30	13	TRBJ1-4	.	.	TGTGCCTGGGGAACAGGGCGCAGTGAAAAACTGTTTTTT	CAWGTGRSEKLFF
TRBV5-1	18	TRBJ1-2	.	.	.	CASRRGKVGVAFGNGYTF
TRBV4-1	16	TRBJ2-2	TRBD2	many	TGCGCCAGCAGCTTATCGAGCGGGAGTTCTACCGGGGAGCTGTTTTTT	CASSLSSGSSTGELFF
TRBV7-9	15	TRBJ2-5	TRBD1	.	TGTGCCAGCAGCTTACGGGACAGCAACCAAGAGACCCAGTACTTC	CASSLRDSNQETQYF
TRBV6-1	13	TRBJ1-1	.	few	TGTGCCAGCAGTGAGCGGGCGTCCACTGAAGCTTTCTTT	CASSERASTEAFF
TRBV18	15	TRBJ1-2	TRBD1	.	TGTGCCAGCTCACGCACCCAGGGACAGGGGTATGGCTACACCTTC	CASSRTQGQGYGYTF
TRBV11-2	16	TRBJ2-2	TRBD2	once	TGTGCCAGCAGCTTAGTCAGCGGGACTAACACCGGGGAGCTGTTTTTT	CASSLVSGTNTGELFF
TRBV20-1	16	TRBJ1-5	TRBD1	.	TGCAGTGCTAGGTCCTCCGGGACAGGGAAAAATCAGCCCCAGCATTTT	CSARSSGTGKNQPQHF
TRBV4-1	17	TRBJ2-3	TRBD2	.	TGCGCCAGCAGCCAAGAGGGGACTAGCGGGAGAATAGATACGCAGTATTTT	CASSQEGTSGRIDTQYF
TRBV28	13	TRBJ1-2	.	few	TGTGCCAGCAGTTTACCCGGGGGCAATGGCTACACCTTC	CASSLPGGNGYTF
TRBV9	17	TRBJ2-7	.	.	TGTGCCAGCAGCGTAGAGAGCTACAGGGGAGGGGAGTACGAGCAGTACTTC	CASSVESYRGGEYEQYF
TRBV7-3	13	TRBJ2-3	.	once	TGTGCCAGCAGCCCGTATTTCGGAGATACGCAGTATTTT	CASSPYFGDTQYF
TRBV10-3	17	TRBJ2-3	TRBD2	few	TGTGCCTCCAGATTCAGAGCGGGGGGAACTAGCACAGATACGCAGTATTTT	CASRFRAGGTSTDTQYF
TRBV7-8	14	TRBJ2-7	TRBD2	.	TGTGCCGGCAGCTCGAGGACTAGCGGTCACGAGCAGTACTTC	CAGSSRTSGHEQYF
TRBV20-1	14	TRBJ2-7	TRBD2	.	TGCAGTGCTCGGGGGGTTGCGGGAGGGTACGAGCAGTACTTC	CSARGVAGGYEQYF
TRBV6-2/TRBV6-3	13	TRBJ1-5	.	many	TGTGCCAGCAGATCTGACAGTCATCAGCCCCAGCATTTT	CASRSDSHQPQHF
TRBV12-3/TRBV12-4	16	TRBJ2-3	.	.	TGTGCCAGCAGTTTTAGTGCAGGTAGGGGCACAGATACGCAGTATTTT	CASSFSAGRGTDTQYF
TRBV12-3/TRBV12-4	14	TRBJ1-2	.	many	TGTGCCAGCAGTCTGGCGGGGACTTTCTATGGCTACACCTTC	CASSLAGTFYGYTF
TRBV20-1	11	TRBJ1-4	.	many	TGCAGTGCTAGTATAAATGAAAAACTGTTTTTT	CSASINEKLFF
TRBV5-5	15	TRBJ2-7	TRBD1	.	TGTGCCAGCAGCTTGGAGCAGGGGGCGATCCACGAGCAGTACTTC	CASSLEQGAIHEQYF
TRBV5-4	14	TRBJ1-2	.	once	TGTGCCAGCAGCTTGGACCTCGCTAACTATGGCTACACCTTC	CASSLDLANYGYTF
TRBV5-1	14	TRBJ2-7	.	.	TGCGCCAGCAGCTTGGGTCGCTCCCCCTACGAGCAGTACTTC	CASSLGRSPYEQYF
TRBV20-1	15	TRBJ1-1	.	.	TGCAGTGCTAGAGGTCTTCAGGGGAAGAACACTGAAGCTTTCTTT	CSARGLQGKNTEAFF